Following are 8 T cell receptor beta chains from one sample sequenced in a study of T-cell memory formation after mild COVID-19. TCRdb recomputed calls from the 5' RACE reads with MiXCR, one row per CDR3 protein. The profile shows about 210,000 distinct CDR3 sequences, 10% of them singletons. Material for sequencing was PBMCs or a T cell subset sorted from them (not recorded which). These receptors all come from a man in his late teens or twenties who had mild COVID-19 (a few samples of this study predate the infection). Cell type and time point are not known.

V gene TRBV7-3 combines with J gene TRBJ2-3; D uncertain. The CDR3 is 13 amino acids. Looked up from germline, CDR1 is SGHTA and CDR2 is FQGTGA. The germline V and J ends were trimmed by 3 bases and 3 bases, with 7 bases remaining between them. The CDR3 DNA is TGTGCCAGCAGCTTTGGCGCTACAGATACGCAGTATTTT. Encoded protein: CASSFGATDTQYF.

This clonotype showed up many times. The V and J genes are TRBV7-2 and TRBJ2-3; D not certain. Germline V lookup: CDR1 SGHTA, CDR2 FQGNSA. The V end lost 4 bases, the J end lost 4 bases, and 12 bases lay between the germline ends. The CDR3 runs 14 residues. The CDR3 loop is CASSYKGFADTQYF. CDR3 sequence (DNA): TGTGCCAGCAGCTACAAGGGTTTTGCAGATACGCAGTATTTT.

The J gene is TRBJ2-7, the V gene TRBV15; possible D gene TRBD1, 5 bases. The V end was cut by 0 bases, the J end by 2 bases, with 14 bases between. The CDR3 is made up of 16 amino acids. Germline CDR1 LNHNV, CDR2 YYDKDF (reference sequence). The CDR3 here is CATSRDSSRQTYEQYF. In DNA form, the CDR3 reads TGTGCCACCAGCAGAGATTCGTCAAGACAGACCTACGAGCAGTACTTC.

The V gene is TRBV11-2, the J gene TRBJ1-1; D ambiguous. The CDR3 contains 13 residues. Trimming left V 5 bases short and J 4 bases short, with 11 bases between. CDR1 is SGHAT, CDR2 FQNNGV, per germline. The CDR3 coding sequence is TGTGCCAGCAGCGCGCAACGCGGCACTGAAGCTTTCTTT. It specifies CASSAQRGTEAFF.

This clonotype was counted a few times. The CDR3 protein is CASSLTATNEKLFF. CDR3 DNA: TGTGCCAGCAGTTTGACAGCAACTAATGAAAAACTGTTTTTT. The chain combines TRBV12-3 or TRBV12-4 with TRBJ1-4, with D possibly being TRBD1 (5 bases). The length of the CDR3 is 14 residues. V was clipped by 3 bases and J by 0 bases, with 5 bases between them.

Only a few counts were recorded for this clonotype. The J gene is TRBJ2-5, the V gene TRBV4-3; no clear D gene. Germline CDR1 and CDR2: LGHNA and YSLEER. The CDR3 is 13 amino acids. V was pared by 1 base and J by 5 bases, with 8 bases between. Written as DNA, the CDR3 is TGCGCCAGCAGCCAAGGCCTACCGGAGACCCAGTACTTC. Its translation: CASSQGLPETQYF.

This clonotype showed up just a few times. The V call is TRBV12-3 or TRBV12-4, the J call TRBJ2-1, with TRBD2 as a possible D gene (7 bases). The V and J ends lost 5 bases and 7 bases respectively, with 15 bases between them. The CDR3 totals 14 residues. The CDR3 protein is CASSQEGGRNEQFF. In DNA form, the CDR3 reads TGTGCCAGCAGTCAAGAGGGGGGGCGAAATGAGCAGTTCTTC.

The J gene is TRBJ1-2, the V gene TRBV19; D possibly corresponds to TRBD1 (6 bases). Trimming stripped 8 bases from V and 5 bases from J, with 18 bases between. This CDR3 has 14 amino acids. Per germline, CDR1 LNHDA and CDR2 SQIVND (reference sequence). CDR3 amino acids: CASWEQGKAYGYTF. The CDR3 nucleotides are TGTGCCAGTTGGGAGCAGGGGAAGGCTTATGGCTACACCTTC.